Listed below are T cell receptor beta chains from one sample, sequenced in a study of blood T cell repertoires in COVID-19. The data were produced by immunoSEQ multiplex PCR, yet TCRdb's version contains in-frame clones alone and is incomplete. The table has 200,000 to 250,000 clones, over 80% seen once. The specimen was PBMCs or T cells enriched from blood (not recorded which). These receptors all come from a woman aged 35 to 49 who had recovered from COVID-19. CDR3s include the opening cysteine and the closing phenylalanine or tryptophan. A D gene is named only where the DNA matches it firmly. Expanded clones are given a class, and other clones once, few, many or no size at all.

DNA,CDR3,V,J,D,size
TGTGCCAGCAGCTTAGCGCCAGTCCAAGAGACCCAGTACTTC,CASSLAPVQETQYF,TRBV11-2,TRBJ2-5,NA,few
TGTGCCAGCAGCTTACAAACAGGCGGCAACACTGAAGCTTTCTTT,CASSLQTGGNTEAFF,TRBV7-2,TRBJ1-1,NA,NA
TGTGCCAGCGGGCCGGGACTACCCGTCGGAGATACGCAGTATTTT,CASGPGLPVGDTQYF,TRBV9,TRBJ2-3,TRBD2,NA
TGTGCCAGTAGTATAAGCGGGAGGCCTAGCACAGATACGCAGTATTTT,CASSISGRPSTDTQYF,TRBV19,TRBJ2-3,TRBD2,few
TGTGCCAGCAGTCTTTCGGGAGGGTACTCTGGAAACACCATATATTTT,CASSLSGGYSGNTIYF,TRBV7-2,TRBJ1-3,NA,NA
TGCGCCATCCGGGACACTTACACCGGGGAGCTGTTTTTT,CAIRDTYTGELFF,TRBV10-2,TRBJ2-2,NA,once
TGCAGCGTCCGCGCCGGGAGTAGCTCTGGAAACACCATATATTTT,CSVRAGSSSGNTIYF,TRBV29-1,TRBJ1-3,NA,NA
TGTGCCAGCAGCCAGGAGTTACCCGGGGAGCTGTTTTTT,CASSQELPGELFF,TRBV4-2,TRBJ2-2,NA,NA
TGTGCCAGCAGCCAGAACTGGAACACCATATATTTT,CASSQNWNTIYF,TRBV3-1/TRBV3-2,TRBJ1-3,NA,once
TGTGCCAGCAGCTTTCAGGGGGTTTGGACTGAAGCTTTCTTT,CASSFQGVWTEAFF,TRBV5-5,TRBJ1-1,TRBD1,NA
TGTGCCACCAGCAGGGGACAGGGGCTCGGAGGAGCTTTCTTT,CATSRGQGLGGAFF,TRBV15,TRBJ1-1,TRBD1,NA
TGTGCCAGTAGTTTGTACTCGGGGACTGACAAGACCCAGTACTTC,CASSLYSGTDKTQYF,TRBV19,TRBJ2-5,NA,NA
TGTGCCAGCAGTCCGCTCGGGACATCCAAGGAGACCCAGTACTTC,CASSPLGTSKETQYF,TRBV27,TRBJ2-5,NA,NA
TGCGCCAGCAGCGACGGGACTAGCGGGAGCTACGAGCAGTACTTC,CASSDGTSGSYEQYF,TRBV5-1,TRBJ2-7,TRBD2,NA
TGTGCTTTTTCCAGGGATCTTGAAACTGAAGCTTTCTTT,CAFSRDLETEAFF,TRBV6-5,TRBJ1-1,NA,NA
TGTGCCAGCAGCTTAGAGCGTCGGCTGTTTTTT,CASSLERRLFF,TRBV7-2,TRBJ2-2,NA,NA
TGTGCCAGCAGTTTCCGGACAGGCCACTATGGCTACACCTTC,CASSFRTGHYGYTF,TRBV3-1/TRBV3-2,TRBJ1-2,TRBD1,NA
TGCGCCAGCAGCTTGACAGGGAACACTGAAGCTTTCTTT,CASSLTGNTEAFF,TRBV5-1,TRBJ1-1,NA,few
TGTGCCAGCAGCGAGGGGGCTGAAGCTTTCTTT,CASSEGAEAFF,TRBV14,TRBJ1-1,NA,NA
TGTGCCAGTAGTATAAGAGGTAGGCACGACACTGAAGCTTTCTTT,CASSIRGRHDTEAFF,TRBV19,TRBJ1-1,NA,NA
TGCAGCGTTGACTACAGGGGGCAACAGTTCTTC,CSVDYRGQQFF,TRBV29-1,TRBJ2-1,TRBD1,NA
TGTGCCAGCAGCTACACAGGGGGCCTTTCACCCCTCCACTTT,CASSYTGGLSPLHF,TRBV11-2,TRBJ1-6,TRBD1,many
TGTGCCAGCAGCCCCGGCTACAGGACAGATACGCAGTATTTT,CASSPGYRTDTQYF,TRBV7-3,TRBJ2-3,NA,NA
TGTGCCAGCTCACCTATGGCGGGAGGATACAATGAGCAGTTCTTC,CASSPMAGGYNEQFF,TRBV18,TRBJ2-1,TRBD2,NA
TGTGCCAGCAGCCCCCCCGGGACAGGGGGCTGGTACGAGCAGTACTTC,CASSPPGTGGWYEQYF,TRBV9,TRBJ2-7,TRBD1,once
TGTGCCAGCACTTTCGGTGATTCACCCCTCCACTTT,CASTFGDSPLHF,TRBV2,TRBJ1-6,NA,few
TGTGCCAGCAGCCCGAGATGGAGGAGGGTCCACAATGAGCAGTTCTTC,CASSPRWRRVHNEQFF,TRBV11-2,TRBJ2-1,NA,NA
TGTGCCAGTAGTTTCCTCGTAGGGACTACGCCAAGGGCCTCGACGCAGTATTTT,CASSFLVGTTPRASTQYF,TRBV19,TRBJ2-3,TRBD2,NA
TGTGCCAGCAGTTCGGGACAGGGGGTATATGGCTACACCTTC,CASSSGQGVYGYTF,TRBV27,TRBJ1-2,TRBD1,few
TGTGCCAGCAGCTGGACCTCGGTGGGGCGCACCGGGGAGCTGTTTTTT,CASSWTSVGRTGELFF,TRBV11-3,TRBJ2-2,NA,NA
TGTGCCAGCAGTTTGCCGGGCCGGGGGACCGGGGAGCTGTTTTTT,CASSLPGRGTGELFF,TRBV6-5,TRBJ2-2,NA,NA
TGCGCCAGCAGCTTGGATGTCGGTTACGAGCAGTACTTC,CASSLDVGYEQYF,TRBV5-1,TRBJ2-7,NA,NA
TGCGCCAGCAGCGCCCTGGCCGGAGTCTATGGCTACACCTTC,CASSALAGVYGYTF,TRBV4-1,TRBJ1-2,NA,NA
TGTGCCAGCAGCGATTCTTTAGAGGCAGGGTGGCAAGAGACCCAGTACTTC,CASSDSLEAGWQETQYF,TRBV11-2,TRBJ2-5,NA,NA
TGTGCCAGCAGCTTAGTATGGTCGAGGGATTCACCCCTCCACTTT,CASSLVWSRDSPLHF,TRBV11-2,TRBJ1-6,NA,NA
TGTGCCAGCAGTTACCGGCGGGAAAATGAAGCTTTCTTT,CASSYRRENEAFF,TRBV6-5,TRBJ1-1,NA,NA
TGTGCCAGCAGTTTCGTCCCGGTATCCTACAATGAGCAGTTCTTC,CASSFVPVSYNEQFF,TRBV28,TRBJ2-1,NA,NA
TGTGCCAGCTCCCGGGGTAACGGACGCTATGGCTACACCTTC,CASSRGNGRYGYTF,TRBV28,TRBJ1-2,NA,NA
TGTGCCAGCTCACCGGGACAGGGGAAGGACATTCAGTACTTC,CASSPGQGKDIQYF,TRBV18,TRBJ2-4,TRBD1,NA
TGTGCCAGCAGCTTGGAAGGGGTGGATGAGCAGTTCTTC,CASSLEGVDEQFF,TRBV5-6,TRBJ2-1,NA,once
TGTGCCACCAGTGGATCACTAGCGGGAGTTTCGGATACGCAGTATTTT,CATSGSLAGVSDTQYF,TRBV24-1,TRBJ2-3,TRBD2,once
TGTGCCACGAAGAGACACCTCAGCACAGATACGCAGTATTTT,CATKRHLSTDTQYF,TRBV27,TRBJ2-3,NA,once
TGTGCCAGCAGCCCCTCTGGGGGGGAGACCCAGTACTTC,CASSPSGGETQYF,TRBV7-3,TRBJ2-5,NA,NA
TGTGCCATCAGTGAAGACAGTCGGAACACTGAAGCTTTCTTT,CAISEDSRNTEAFF,TRBV10-3,TRBJ1-1,NA,NA
TGTGCCAGCACCGAAGACAGGGAATACAATGAGCAGTTCTTC,CASTEDREYNEQFF,TRBV28,TRBJ2-1,TRBD1,NA
TGTGCCAGCAGAGTCAGCGGGACCCTCCAAGAGACCCAGTACTTC,CASRVSGTLQETQYF,TRBV2,TRBJ2-5,TRBD2,NA
TGTGCCAGCAGCGCCCGGGGGCTAGCGGGAAATGAGCAGTTCTTC,CASSARGLAGNEQFF,TRBV11-2,TRBJ2-1,TRBD2,NA
TGTGCCAGCTCAAACAGACAGGGCGGGTCAACTAATGAAAAACTGTTTTTT,CASSNRQGGSTNEKLFF,TRBV18,TRBJ1-4,TRBD1,NA
TGTGCCAGCAGCCAAGAAGAAAGGGCGGGAGTGGTAGCAGATACGCAGTATTTT,CASSQEERAGVVADTQYF,TRBV4-2,TRBJ2-3,TRBD2,NA
TGTGCCAGCAGTTTAGGCAGGGACAATGAGCAGTTCTTC,CASSLGRDNEQFF,TRBV27,TRBJ2-1,NA,NA
TGTGCCAGCAGCCAAGATAGTGGCTACACCTTC,CASSQDSGYTF,TRBV3-1/TRBV3-2,TRBJ1-2,NA,NA
TGTGCCAGCAGCCAAGCGGCAGGGGGAGAGACCCAGTACTTC,CASSQAAGGETQYF,TRBV3-1/TRBV3-2,TRBJ2-5,TRBD1,NA
TGTGCCAGCAGCTCAGATCAGGGGAGAACTTTCTTT,CASSSDQGRTFF,TRBV3-1/TRBV3-2,TRBJ1-1,NA,NA
TGTGCCAGCAGCTCCCTCCCTGGACAGGGAAATCAGCCCCAGCATTTT,CASSSLPGQGNQPQHF,TRBV5-5,TRBJ1-5,TRBD1,NA